This T cell receptor (beta chain) was observed in a study of blood T cell repertoires in COVID-19. Study details: From the United States, Italy and Spain came samples of acute and convalescent COVID-19. Sources were T cells, B-cell-depleted T cells, or PBMCs; the material itself was cDNA or gDNA.

The germline gives CDR1 SGHAT, CDR2 FQNNGV. V was pared by 3 bases and J by 0 bases, with 5 bases of the junction left unmatched. There are 15 residues in the CDR3. TCRdb's copy holds only in-frame clones and misses some; the assay was immunoSEQ multiplex PCR. Counted here are under 200,000 clones, roughly 70% occurring once; the ten biggest clones make up about 3%. Sequenced material: peripheral blood. V gene TRBV11-2 combines with J gene TRBJ2-7, with 7 bases aligning to TRBD2. The source is a woman over 75 with acute or convalescent COVID-19. The CDR3 sequence: CASSLNGGSSYEQYF. CDR3 DNA: TGTGCCAGCAGCTTGAACGGGGGGAGCTCCTACGAGCAGTACTTC.